This TCR beta chain is from a study of vaccination and CD4 T cells after COVID-19. Treatment indicated: approximately nine-day PBMC culture with coronavirus spike peptide pools or control peptides (ViraFEST assay). Sequence data for DNA of cultured CD4+ T cells were generated by the Oncomine TCR Beta short-read assay. TCRdb reprocessed the PCR reads via MiXCR and lists one record per CDR3 protein. This sample has around 19,000 distinct CDR3 sequences; approximately 56% occur once, and the top ten carry about a sixth. As regards this clonotype: Its antigen remains unknown.

The sequenced sample was CD4+ T cells from blood, cultured in vitro, obtained before SARS-CoV-2 vaccination. The TCR was taken from a human donor who had recovered from COVID-19.

CDR3 in amino acids: CASSDDGAARNSPLHF. In nucleotides, the CDR3 is TGTGCCAGCAGTGACGACGGGGCGGCGAGAAATTCACCCCTCCACTTT. This sequence joins TRBV2 and TRBJ1-6; D is perhaps TRBD1 (5 bases). The germline V gene encodes CDR1 SNHLY and CDR2 FYNNEI. V lost 3 bases and J lost 7, with 16 bases in between. This CDR3 is built from 16 residues.